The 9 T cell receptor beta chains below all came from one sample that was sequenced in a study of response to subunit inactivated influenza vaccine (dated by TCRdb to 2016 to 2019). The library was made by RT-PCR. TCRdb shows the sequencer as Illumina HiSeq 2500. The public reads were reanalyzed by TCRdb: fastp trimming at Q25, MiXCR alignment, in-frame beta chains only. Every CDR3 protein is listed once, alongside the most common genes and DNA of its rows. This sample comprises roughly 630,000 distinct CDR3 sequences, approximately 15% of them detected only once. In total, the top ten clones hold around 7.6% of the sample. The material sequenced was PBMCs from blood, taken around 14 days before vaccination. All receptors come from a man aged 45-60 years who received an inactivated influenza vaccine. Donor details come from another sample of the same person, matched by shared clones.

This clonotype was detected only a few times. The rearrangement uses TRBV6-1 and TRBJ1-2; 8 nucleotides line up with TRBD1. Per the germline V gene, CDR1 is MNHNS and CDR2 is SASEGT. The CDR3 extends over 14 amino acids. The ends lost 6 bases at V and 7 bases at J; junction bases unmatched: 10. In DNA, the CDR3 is TGTGCCAGCAGGGGTGACTCAGGGGGCTCTGGCTACACCTTC. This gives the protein CASRGDSGGSGYTF.

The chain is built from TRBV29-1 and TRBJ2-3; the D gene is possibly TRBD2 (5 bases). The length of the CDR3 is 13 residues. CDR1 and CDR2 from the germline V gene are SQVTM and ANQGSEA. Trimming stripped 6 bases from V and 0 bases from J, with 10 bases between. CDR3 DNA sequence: TGCAGCGTAGACTGGACTAGCACAGATACGCAGTATTTT. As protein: CSVDWTSTDTQYF.

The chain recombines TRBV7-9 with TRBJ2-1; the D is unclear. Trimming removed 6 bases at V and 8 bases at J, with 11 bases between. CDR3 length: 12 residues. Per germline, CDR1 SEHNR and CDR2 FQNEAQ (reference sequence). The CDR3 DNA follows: TGTGCCAGCAGAAAAAAATGGTATGAGCAGTTCTTC. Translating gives CASRKKWYEQFF. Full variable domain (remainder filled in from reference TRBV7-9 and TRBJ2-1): DTGVSQNPRHKITKRGQNVTFRCDPISEHNRLYWYRQTLGQGPEFLTYFQNEAQLEKSRLLSDRFSAERPKGSFSTLEIQRTEQGDSAMYLCASRKKWYEQFFGPGTRLTVL.

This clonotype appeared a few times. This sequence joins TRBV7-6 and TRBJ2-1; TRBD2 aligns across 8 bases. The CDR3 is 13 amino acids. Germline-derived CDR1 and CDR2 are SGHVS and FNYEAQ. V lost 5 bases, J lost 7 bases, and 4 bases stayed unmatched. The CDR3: CASSGLALNEQFF. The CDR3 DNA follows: TGTGCCAGCAGCGGACTAGCACTAAATGAGCAGTTCTTC.

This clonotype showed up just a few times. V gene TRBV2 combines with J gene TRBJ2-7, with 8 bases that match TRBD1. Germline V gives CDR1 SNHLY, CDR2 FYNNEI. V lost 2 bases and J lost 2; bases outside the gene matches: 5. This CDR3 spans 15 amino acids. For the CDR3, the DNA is TGTGCCAGCAGTGAATCAGGGGGCGTCCCCTACGAGCAGTACTTC. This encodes CASSESGGVPYEQYF.

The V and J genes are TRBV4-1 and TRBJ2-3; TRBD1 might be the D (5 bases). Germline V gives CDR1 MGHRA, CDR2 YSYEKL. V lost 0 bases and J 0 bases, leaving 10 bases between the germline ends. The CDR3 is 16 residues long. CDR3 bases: TGCGCCAGCAGCCAAGATGGGGCGGCCAGCACAGATACGCAGTATTTT. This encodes CASSQDGAASTDTQYF.

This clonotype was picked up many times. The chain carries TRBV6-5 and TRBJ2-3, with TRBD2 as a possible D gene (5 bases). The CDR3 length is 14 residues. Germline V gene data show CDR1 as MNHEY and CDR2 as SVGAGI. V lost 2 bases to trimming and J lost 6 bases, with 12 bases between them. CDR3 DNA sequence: TGTGCCAGCAGTTACGGAGGAGACCGGGATACGCAGTATTTT. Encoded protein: CASSYGGDRDTQYF.

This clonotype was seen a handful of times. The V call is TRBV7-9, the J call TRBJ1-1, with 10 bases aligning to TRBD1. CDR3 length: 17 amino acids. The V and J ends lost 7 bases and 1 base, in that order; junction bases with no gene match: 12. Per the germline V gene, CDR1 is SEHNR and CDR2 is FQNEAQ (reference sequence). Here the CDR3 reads CASTRGQGTLRNTEAFF. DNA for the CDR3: TGTGCCAGCACCCGGGGACAGGGGACCTTAAGGAACACTGAAGCTTTCTTT.

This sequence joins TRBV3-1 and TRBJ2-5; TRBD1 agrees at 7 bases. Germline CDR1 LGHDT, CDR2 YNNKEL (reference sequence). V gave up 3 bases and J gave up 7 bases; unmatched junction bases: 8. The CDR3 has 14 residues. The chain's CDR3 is CASSQGQLLATQYF. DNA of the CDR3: TGTGCCAGCAGCCAGGGACAGCTTCTGGCGACCCAGTACTTC.